This T cell receptor beta chain emerged from a study of CD8+CD57+ T cells in acquired aplastic anemia. Study at large: Sorted CD4+ and CD8+ cells yielded DNA averaging around 3.2 ug.

Findings and limits, study-wide: Comparison of patients with controls identified nearly 30 shared CD8+ CDR3 sequences.

This clonotype was observed at least ten times. Its antigen is unidentified. Those patients picked for sequencing had displayed CD8+CD57+ cell expansion on flow cytometry. Blood sampling was performed on the patients, and none of them had received therapy by then. The template for TCR beta VDJ and CDR3 sequence profiling was genomic DNA. TCRdb reprocessed the reads via MiXCR and lists one record per CDR3 protein. The table shows 120,000 or so distinct CDR3 sequences, with about 40% occurring only once. The CDR3 contains 15 residues. Germline values: CDR1 SGDLS, CDR2 YYNGEE. Trimming took off 1 base at V and 2 bases at J, with 11 bases between the two ends.

This chain links TRBV9 with TRBJ2-3; D is undetermined. What was sequenced was sorted CD4+, CD8+, or CD8+CD57+ T cells (not recorded which) from PBMCs. The TCR was taken from a human donor with aplastic anemia. This CDR3 reads CASSVRQAVTDTQYF. The CDR3 DNA reads as TGTGCCAGCAGCGTACGGCAGGCAGTCACAGATACGCAGTATTTT.